This T cell receptor beta chain is from a study of shared clonotypes between healthy human individuals. Repertoires were generated with immunoSEQ multiplex PCR, while TCRdb's copy carries only in-frame clones and drops some. In the table there are around 2.5 million clones, approximately 93% of which are singletons. Concerning this clone itself: The antigen is undetermined.

Germline CDR1 and CDR2: SGHVS and FQNEAQ. Trimming at V came to 5 bases and at J to 1 base, leaving 3 bases not matched to a gene. The CDR3 is made up of 14 amino acids. Findings of the study overall: Relative to memory subsets, naive subsets generally showed larger estimated richness.

The receptor was derived from a man aged 18 to 29 in good health. Some clones in this sample may be carry-over from other donors' samples. The specimen sequenced was naive CD4+ T cells from PBMCs. This sample's subset: CD45RA+ positively selected. This chain uses TRBV7-8 with TRBJ2-5, with 8 nucleotides matching TRBD1. This chain's CDR3 is CASSVGTGQETQYF. The CDR3 bases are TGTGCCAGCAGCGTCGGGACAGGCCAAGAGACCCAGTACTTC.